This T cell receptor (beta chain) was obtained from a study of technical replicates of blood from a handful of donors. Produced via immunoSEQ multiplex PCR; TCRdb's table is partial and in-frame only. The sample consists of some 13,000 clones, just under 95% of them appearing once. V lost 2 bases and J 2 bases, leaving 10 bases between the germline ends. From germline, CDR1 is KGHSH and CDR2 LQKENI. There are 14 residues in the CDR3. The source of this sequence is a human donor in good health. The sequencing input was PBMCs. The chain uses TRBV18 and TRBJ2-7; D possibly corresponds to TRBD2 (5 bases). CDR3 DNA sequence: TGTGCCAGCTCACCAAACTCACTAGCCTACGAGCAGTACTTC. Its translation: CASSPNSLAYEQYF.